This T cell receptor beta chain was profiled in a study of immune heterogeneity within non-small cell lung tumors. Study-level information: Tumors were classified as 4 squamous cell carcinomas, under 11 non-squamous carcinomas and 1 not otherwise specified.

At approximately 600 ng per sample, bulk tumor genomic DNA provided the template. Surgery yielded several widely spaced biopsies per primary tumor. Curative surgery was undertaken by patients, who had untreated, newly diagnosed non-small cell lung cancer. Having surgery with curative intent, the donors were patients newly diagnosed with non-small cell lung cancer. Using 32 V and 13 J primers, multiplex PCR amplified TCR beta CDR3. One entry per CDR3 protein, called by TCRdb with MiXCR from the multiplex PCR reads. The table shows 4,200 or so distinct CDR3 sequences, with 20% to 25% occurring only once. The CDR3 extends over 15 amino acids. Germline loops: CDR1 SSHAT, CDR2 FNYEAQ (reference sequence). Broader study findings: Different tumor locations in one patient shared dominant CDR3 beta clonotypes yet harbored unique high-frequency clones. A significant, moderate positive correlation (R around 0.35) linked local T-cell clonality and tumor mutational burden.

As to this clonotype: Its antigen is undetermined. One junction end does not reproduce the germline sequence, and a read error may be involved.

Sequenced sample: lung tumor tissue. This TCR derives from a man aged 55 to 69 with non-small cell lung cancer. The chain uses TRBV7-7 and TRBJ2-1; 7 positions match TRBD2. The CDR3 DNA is TGTGCTAGCAGCTTAGTGGCGGGGGCCTACAATGAGCAGTTCTTC. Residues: CASSLVAGAYNEQFF.